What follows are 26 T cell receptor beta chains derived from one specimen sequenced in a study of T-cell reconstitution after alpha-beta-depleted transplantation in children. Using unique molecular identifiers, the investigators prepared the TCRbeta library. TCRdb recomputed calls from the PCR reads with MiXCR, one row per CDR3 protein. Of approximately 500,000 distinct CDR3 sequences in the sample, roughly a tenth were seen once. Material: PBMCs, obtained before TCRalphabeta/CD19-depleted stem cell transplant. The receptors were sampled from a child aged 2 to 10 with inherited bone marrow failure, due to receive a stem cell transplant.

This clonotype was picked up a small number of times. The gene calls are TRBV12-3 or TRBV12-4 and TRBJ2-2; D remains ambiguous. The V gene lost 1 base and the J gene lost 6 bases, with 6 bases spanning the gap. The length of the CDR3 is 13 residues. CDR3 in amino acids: CASSLGFAGELFF. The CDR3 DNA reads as TGTGCCAGCAGTTTAGGATTTGCCGGGGAGCTGTTTTTT.

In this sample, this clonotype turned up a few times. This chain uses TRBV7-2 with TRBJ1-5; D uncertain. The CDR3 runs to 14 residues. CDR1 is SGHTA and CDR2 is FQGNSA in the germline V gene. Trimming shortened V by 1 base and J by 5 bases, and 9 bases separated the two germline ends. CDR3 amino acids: CASSLGGVDQPQHF. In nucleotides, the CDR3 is TGTGCCAGCAGCTTAGGTGGGGTGGATCAGCCCCAGCATTTT.

The CDR3 loop is CASSFGSVSYNEQFF. The DNA of the CDR3 is TGTGCCAGCAGTTTCGGGAGCGTCTCCTACAATGAGCAGTTCTTC. The genes are TRBV28 and TRBJ2-1, with TRBD2 as a possible D gene (6 bases). Germline values: CDR1 MDHEN, CDR2 SYDVKM. V lost 3 bases, J lost 0 bases, and 9 bases lay in between. The CDR3 is made up of 15 amino acids.

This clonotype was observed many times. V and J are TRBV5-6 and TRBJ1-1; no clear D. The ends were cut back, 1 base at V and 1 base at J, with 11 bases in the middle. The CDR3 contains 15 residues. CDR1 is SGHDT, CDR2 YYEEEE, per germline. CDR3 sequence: CASSLKGEENTEAFF. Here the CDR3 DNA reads TGTGCCAGCAGCTTGAAGGGTGAGGAGAACACTGAAGCTTTCTTT.

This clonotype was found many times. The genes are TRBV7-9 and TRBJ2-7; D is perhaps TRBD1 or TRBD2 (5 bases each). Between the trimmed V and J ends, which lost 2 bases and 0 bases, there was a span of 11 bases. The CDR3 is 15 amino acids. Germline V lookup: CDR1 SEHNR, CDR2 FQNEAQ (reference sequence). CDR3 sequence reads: CASSLWAGSSYEQYF. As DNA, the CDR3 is TGTGCCAGCAGCTTATGGGCAGGGAGCTCCTACGAGCAGTACTTC. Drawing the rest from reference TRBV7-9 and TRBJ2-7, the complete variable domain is DTGVSQNPRHKITKRGQNVTFRCDPISEHNRLYWYRQTLGQGPEFLTYFQNEAQLEKSRLLSDRFSAERPKGSFSTLEIQRTEQGDSAMYLCASSLWAGSSYEQYFGPGTRLTVT.

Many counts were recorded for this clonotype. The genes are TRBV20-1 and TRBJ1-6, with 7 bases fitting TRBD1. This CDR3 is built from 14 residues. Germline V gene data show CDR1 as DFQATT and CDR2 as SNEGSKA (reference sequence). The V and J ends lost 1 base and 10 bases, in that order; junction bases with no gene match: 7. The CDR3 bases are TGCAGTGCTAGAGTCCACAGGGGTAACTCACCCCTCCACTTT. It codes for CSARVHRGNSPLHF.

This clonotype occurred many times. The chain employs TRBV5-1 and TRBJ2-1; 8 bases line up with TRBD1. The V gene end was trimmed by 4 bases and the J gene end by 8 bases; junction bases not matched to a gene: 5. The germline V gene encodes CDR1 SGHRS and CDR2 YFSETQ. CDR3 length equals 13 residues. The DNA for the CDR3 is TGCGCCAGCAGCGTACAGGGGGTCCATGAGCAGTTCTTC. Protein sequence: CASSVQGVHEQFF.

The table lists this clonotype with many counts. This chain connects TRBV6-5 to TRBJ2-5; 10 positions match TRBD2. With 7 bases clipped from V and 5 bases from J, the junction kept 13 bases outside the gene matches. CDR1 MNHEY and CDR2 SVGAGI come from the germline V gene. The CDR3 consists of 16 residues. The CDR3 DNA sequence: TGTGCCAGCACCAGACTGCCTGGACTAGCGGTGGAGACCCAGTACTTC. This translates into CASTRLPGLAVETQYF.

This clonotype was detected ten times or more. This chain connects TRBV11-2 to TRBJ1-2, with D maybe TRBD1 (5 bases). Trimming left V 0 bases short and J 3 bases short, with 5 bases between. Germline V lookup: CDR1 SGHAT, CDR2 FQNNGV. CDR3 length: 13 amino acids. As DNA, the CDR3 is TGTGCCAGCAGCTTAGACAGGGACTATGGCTACACCTTC. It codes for CASSLDRDYGYTF.

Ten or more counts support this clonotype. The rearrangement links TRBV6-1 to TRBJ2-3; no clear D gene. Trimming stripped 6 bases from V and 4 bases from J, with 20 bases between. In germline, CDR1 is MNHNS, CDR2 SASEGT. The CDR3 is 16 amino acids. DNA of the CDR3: TGTGCCAGCAGGATGGACGGCGCGCCCTACTCAGATACGCAGTATTTT. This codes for CASRMDGAPYSDTQYF.

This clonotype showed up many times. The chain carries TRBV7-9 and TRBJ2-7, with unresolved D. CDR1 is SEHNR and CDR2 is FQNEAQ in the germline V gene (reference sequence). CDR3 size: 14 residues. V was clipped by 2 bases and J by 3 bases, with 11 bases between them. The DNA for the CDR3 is TGTGCCAGCAGCTTATCCGGATACAACTACGAGCAGTACTTC. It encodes CASSLSGYNYEQYF.

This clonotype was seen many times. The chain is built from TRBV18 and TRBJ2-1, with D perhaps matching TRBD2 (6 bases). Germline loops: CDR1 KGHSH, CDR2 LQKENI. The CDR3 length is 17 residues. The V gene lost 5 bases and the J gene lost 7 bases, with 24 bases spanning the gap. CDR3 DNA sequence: TGTGCCAGCTCATTTTGGGGAGCGGGCCCTACTTGGAATGAGCAGTTCTTC. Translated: CASSFWGAGPTWNEQFF.

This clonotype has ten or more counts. Here the CDR3 reads CASSYDETGVHTEAFF. CDR3 DNA sequence: TGTGCCAGCAGTTACGACGAGACAGGGGTCCACACTGAAGCTTTCTTT. The chain joins TRBV6-5 to TRBJ1-1, with 8 nucleotides matching TRBD1. Germline V gene sequence: CDR1 MNHEY, CDR2 SVGAGI. Trimming cost V 2 bases and J 3 bases; bases outside gene matches: 8. This CDR3 comprises 16 residues.

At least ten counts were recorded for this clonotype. CDR3 region: CASSLSRGALGTQYF. CDR3 coding DNA: TGTGCCAGCAGTTTATCGCGGGGGGCACTGGGGACCCAGTACTTC. The chain is built from TRBV27 and TRBJ2-5, with 8 bases fitting TRBD2. Trimming removed 0 bases from V and 7 bases from J; junction bases left unmatched: 7. This CDR3 has 15 amino acids. The germline V gene encodes CDR1 MNHEY and CDR2 SMNVEV (reference sequence).

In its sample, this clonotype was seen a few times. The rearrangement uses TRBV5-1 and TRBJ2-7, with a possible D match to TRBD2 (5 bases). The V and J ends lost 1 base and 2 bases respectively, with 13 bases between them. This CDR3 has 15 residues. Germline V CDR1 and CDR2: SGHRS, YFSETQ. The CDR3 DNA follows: TGCGCCAGCAGCTTGACCCCAGCGGAAACCTACGAGCAGTACTTC. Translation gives CASSLTPAETYEQYF.

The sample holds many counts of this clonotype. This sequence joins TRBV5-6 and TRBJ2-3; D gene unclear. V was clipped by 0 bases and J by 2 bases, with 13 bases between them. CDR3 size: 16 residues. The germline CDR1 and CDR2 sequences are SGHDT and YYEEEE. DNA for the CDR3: TGTGCCAGCAGCTTGGGTTGGCAGGATTACACAGATACGCAGTATTTT. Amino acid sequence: CASSLGWQDYTDTQYF.

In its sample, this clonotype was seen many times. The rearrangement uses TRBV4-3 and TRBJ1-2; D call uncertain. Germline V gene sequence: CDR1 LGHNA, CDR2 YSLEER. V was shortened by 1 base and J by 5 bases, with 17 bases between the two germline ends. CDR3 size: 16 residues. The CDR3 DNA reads TGCGCCAGCAGCCAAGTTACGATGGGTGGGGAGTATGGCTACACCTTC. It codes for CASSQVTMGGEYGYTF.

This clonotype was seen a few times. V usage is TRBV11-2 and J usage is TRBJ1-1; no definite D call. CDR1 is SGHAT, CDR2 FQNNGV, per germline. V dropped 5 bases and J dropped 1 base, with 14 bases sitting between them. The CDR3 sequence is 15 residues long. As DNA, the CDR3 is TGTGCCAGCAGCGGGGTAAGGGCAGGGAACACTGAAGCTTTCTTT. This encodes CASSGVRAGNTEAFF.

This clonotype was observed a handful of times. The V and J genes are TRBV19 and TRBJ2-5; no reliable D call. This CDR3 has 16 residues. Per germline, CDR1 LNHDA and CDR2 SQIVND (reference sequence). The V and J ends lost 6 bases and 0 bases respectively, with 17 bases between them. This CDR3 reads CASSPVWATYQETQYF. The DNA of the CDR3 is TGTGCCAGTAGCCCGGTGTGGGCGACGTACCAAGAGACCCAGTACTTC.

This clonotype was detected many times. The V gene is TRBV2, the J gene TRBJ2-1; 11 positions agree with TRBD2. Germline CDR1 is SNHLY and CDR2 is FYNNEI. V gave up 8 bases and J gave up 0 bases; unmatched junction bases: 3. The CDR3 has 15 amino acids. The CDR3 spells CASASGRSSYNEQFF. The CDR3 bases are TGTGCCAGCGCTAGCGGGAGGAGCTCCTACAATGAGCAGTTCTTC.

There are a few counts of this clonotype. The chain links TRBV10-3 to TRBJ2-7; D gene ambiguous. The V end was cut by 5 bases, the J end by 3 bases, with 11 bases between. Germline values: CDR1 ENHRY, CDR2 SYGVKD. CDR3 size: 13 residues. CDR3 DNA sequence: TGTGCCATCAGTCCACCAGGAGTCTACGAGCAGTACTTC. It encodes CAISPPGVYEQYF.

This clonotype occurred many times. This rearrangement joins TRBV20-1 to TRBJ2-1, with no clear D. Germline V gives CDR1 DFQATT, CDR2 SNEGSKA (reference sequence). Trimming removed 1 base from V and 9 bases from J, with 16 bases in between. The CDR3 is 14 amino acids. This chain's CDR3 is CSARVSYGGLEQFF. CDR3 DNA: TGCAGTGCTAGAGTCTCGTACGGTGGGCTTGAGCAGTTCTTC.

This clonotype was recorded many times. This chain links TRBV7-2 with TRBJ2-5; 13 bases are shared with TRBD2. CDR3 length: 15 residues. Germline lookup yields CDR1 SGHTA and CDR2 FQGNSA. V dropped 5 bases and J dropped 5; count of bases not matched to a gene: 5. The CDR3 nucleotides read TGTGCCAGCAGCCGAACACTAGCGGGGGGGGAGACCCAGTACTTC. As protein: CASSRTLAGGETQYF.

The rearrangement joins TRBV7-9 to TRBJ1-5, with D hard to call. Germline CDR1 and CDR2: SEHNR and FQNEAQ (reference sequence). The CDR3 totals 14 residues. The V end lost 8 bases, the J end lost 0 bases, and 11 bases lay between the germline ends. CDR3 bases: TGTGCCAGCTCCAAGACGGATAGCAATCAGCCCCAGCATTTT. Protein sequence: CASSKTDSNQPQHF.

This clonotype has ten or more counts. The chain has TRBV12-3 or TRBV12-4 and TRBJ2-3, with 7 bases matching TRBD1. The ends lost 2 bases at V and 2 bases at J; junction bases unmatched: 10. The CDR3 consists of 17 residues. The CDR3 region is CASSLRVRGRVTDTQYF. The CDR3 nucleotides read TGTGCCAGCAGTTTAAGGGTTAGGGGGCGGGTCACAGATACGCAGTATTTT.

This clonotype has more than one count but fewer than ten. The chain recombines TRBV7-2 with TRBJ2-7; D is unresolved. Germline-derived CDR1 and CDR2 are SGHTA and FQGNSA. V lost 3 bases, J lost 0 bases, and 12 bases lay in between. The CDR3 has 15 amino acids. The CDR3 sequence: CASSFGQAASYEQYF. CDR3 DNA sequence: TGTGCCAGCAGCTTTGGGCAGGCCGCCTCCTACGAGCAGTACTTC.